The 12 T cell receptor beta chains reported below all come from one sample, sequenced in a study of shared clonotypes between healthy human individuals. The assay was immunoSEQ multiplex PCR, and TCRdb's table has in-frame clones only and misses some. The data show around 2,000,000 clones, about 92% seen once. Naive CD8 cells, CD45RO-negative and positively selected for CCR7, excluded terminally differentiated effector memory CD45RA+ cells. Material: naive CD8+ T cells from PBMCs. The receptor source for this set is a man younger than 30 in good health. Some clones in this sample may be carry-over from other donors' samples.

Worth noting for this clone: No DNA is shown, since the ends of the CDR3 on it are uncertain; the CDR3 is the one TCRdb lists. This chain uses TRBV27 with TRBJ2-2; the listed D gene, TRBD2, was not tested against the DNA. The germline V gene has CDR1 MNHEY and CDR2 SMNVEV (reference sequence). The CDR3 comprises 15 residues, both ends counted. The CDR3 is CASSILGGGTGELFF.

This clone has a single count. The J gene is TRBJ2-1, the V gene TRBV5-1, with TRBD1 matching over 11 bases. After removal of 7 bases from V and 4 bases from J, the junction contained 4 bases not matched to a gene. The CDR3 length is 14 residues. Germline loops: CDR1 SGHRS, CDR2 YFSETQ. The CDR3 bases are TGCGCCAGCGGGGGACAGGGGGATTACAATGAGCAGTTCTTC. As protein: CASGGQGDYNEQFF.

This chain's CDR3 is CASSLWGGRATGELFF. The CDR3 region has the DNA TGTGCCAGCAGCTTATGGGGCGGGAGGGCCACCGGGGAGCTGTTTTTT. The chain combines TRBV7-3 with TRBJ2-2, with 9 bases identical to TRBD2. CDR1 is SGHTA and CDR2 is FQGTGA in the germline V gene. The CDR3 is made up of 16 amino acids. V was clipped by 2 bases and J by 4 bases; unmatched bases: 5.

This chain joins TRBV5-1 and TRBJ2-1, with TRBD2 identical over 10 bases. V dropped 0 bases and J dropped 5; count of bases not matched to a gene: 2. There are 15 residues in the CDR3. Per germline, CDR1 SGHRS and CDR2 YFSETQ. The CDR3 DNA reads TGCGCCAGCAGCTTGGTAGGACTAGCGGACAATGAGCAGTTCTTC. It yields the protein CASSLVGLADNEQFF.

J is TRBJ2-1 and V is TRBV10-3; D might be TRBD1 (6 bases). The CDR3 has 13 residues. CDR1 and CDR2 from the germline V gene are ENHRY and SYGVKD. Trimming pared 6 bases from V and 4 bases from J, leaving 10 bases between. The CDR3 sequence is CAISHREYNEQFF. The CDR3 DNA sequence: TGTGCCATCAGCCACAGGGAATACAATGAGCAGTTCTTC.

The chain links TRBV10-3 to TRBJ2-5, with TRBD1 matching 7 bases. Trimming took 2 bases from V and 0 from J; bases not matched to a gene: 3. The CDR3 consists of 15 residues. Germline-derived CDR1 and CDR2 are ENHRY and SYGVKD. CDR3 loop: CAISEQGQNQETQYF. The CDR3 bases are TGTGCCATCAGTGAGCAGGGACAGAACCAAGAGACCCAGTACTTC.

The J gene is TRBJ2-7, the V gene TRBV4-2; unclear D gene. Germline V CDR1 and CDR2: LGHNA, YNFKEQ. V lost 1 base to trimming and J lost 3 bases, with 10 bases between them. The CDR3 runs to 14 residues. The CDR3 nucleotides read TGTGCCAGCAGCCAAGGGATTAGCCTCTACGAGCAGTACTTC. Protein product: CASSQGISLYEQYF.

The chain links TRBV27 to TRBJ2-3; no clear D gene. The CDR3 sequence is 14 residues long. V was cut by 6 bases and J by 6 bases, with 16 bases left in between. Germline lookup yields CDR1 MNHEY and CDR2 SMNVEV (reference sequence). This CDR3 is CASRPMRTPDTQYF. DNA for the CDR3: TGTGCCAGCAGACCCATGAGGACCCCGGATACGCAGTATTTT.

This rearrangement joins TRBV19 to TRBJ1-3, with D unresolved. CDR1 is LNHDA, CDR2 SQIVND, per germline (reference sequence). Trimming took 8 bases from V and 4 from J, leaving 6 bases between them. The length of the CDR3 is 11 residues. The CDR3 is CASVTGNTIYF. Written as DNA, the CDR3 is TGTGCCAGTGTAACGGGAAACACCATATATTTT.

The V gene is TRBV27, the J gene TRBJ2-7; the D gene is possibly TRBD1 (6 bases). CDR3 size: 16 residues. V lost 5 bases to trimming and J lost 0 bases, with 17 bases between them. Germline V lookup: CDR1 MNHEY, CDR2 SMNVEV (reference sequence). The CDR3 loop is CASSPSAGVVSYEQYF. CDR3 bases: TGTGCCAGCAGTCCCTCGGCAGGGGTGGTCTCCTACGAGCAGTACTTC.

The chain combines TRBV20-1 with TRBJ2-7; no definite D call. The CDR3 loop spans 10 amino acids. Per germline, CDR1 DFQATT and CDR2 SNEGSKA (reference sequence). In DNA, the CDR3 is TGCAGCCTCCCCCTTGAGGTGCAGTACTTC. Protein: CSLPLEVQYF.

V usage is TRBV7-8 and J usage is TRBJ2-3, with TRBD2 matching over 12 bases. The germline gives CDR1 SGHVS, CDR2 FQNEAQ. CDR3 size: 16 residues. The ends lost 6 bases at V and 0 bases at J; junction bases unmatched: 4. The CDR3 bases are TGTGCCAGCAGAAGACTAGCGGGGGCGAGCACAGATACGCAGTATTTT. Its translation: CASRRLAGASTDTQYF. Combining the CDR3 with reference TRBV7-8 and TRBJ2-3 gives the whole variable domain GAGVSQSPRYKVAKRGQDVALRCDPISGHVSLFWYQQALGQGPEFLTYFQNEAQLDKSGLPSDRFFAERPEGSVSTLKIQRTQQEDSAVYLCASRRLAGASTDTQYFGPGTRLTVL.